This T cell receptor beta chain came from a study of cytomegalovirus exposure and HLA in healthy donors. CDR1 is SNHLY and CDR2 is FYNNEI in the germline V gene. This CDR3 comprises 12 residues. J gave up 8 bases and V 6 bases, and 4 bases lay outside the gene matches. The PCR was carried out with 60 Vbeta primers and 13 Jbeta primers. TCRdb keeps only in-frame clones here, not all; method: immunoSEQ multiplex PCR. The sample contains more than 110,000 clones, around 75% of which appear only once. The chain couples TRBV2 to TRBJ2-1; TRBD1 matches at 7 bases. Sequencing input: PBMCs. The source of this sequence is a female donor in good health and CMV-seronegative. The CDR3 DNA reads TGTGCCAGCAGCCTGGACAGGTATGAGCAGTTCTTC. It is translated as CASSLDRYEQFF.